This T cell receptor beta chain came from a study of early stage breast cancer tumors (dated by TCRdb to about 2017). In the study overall: Of the 15 to 20 invasive breast tumors, about 13 were found to be estrogen receptor-positive, progesterone receptor-positive and HER2-negative. A total of 2.7 million or so templates, representing approximately 1,100,000 unique clonotypes, were detected across all samples. About 70% of the 12 ER+/PR+/HER2- tumors were invasive ductal carcinomas, while the other four were invasive lobular carcinomas. The average read coverage per sample was roughly 10-fold. Summary of the overall study and its limitations: Compared with adjacent normal breast tissue, tumors had about 2.5-fold higher T cell density and higher clonality. Bulk genomic DNA sequencing of unsorted cells missed chain pairing and functional markers such as CD4, CD8 and FOXP3. Repertoires from blood and normal breast were more alike than repertoires from blood and tumor, and in about 90% of the 16 patients, comparing each tissue with blood separated tumor from normal. Enriched TCRB sequences shared across patients were found to be mostly commonly generated sequences that were unlikely to play an important role in the tumor microenvironment. The small cohort size prevented analysis by tumor subtype.

With regard to this clone: Its antigen target is currently unknown. No much larger clone exists at a distance of one base, and base qualities are not known.

The study profiled bulk TCR beta-chain repertoires in matched peripheral blood, tumor and adjacent normal breast tissue taken from fewer than 20 patients with early-stage breast cancer. Before surgery, roughly 4.5-11 mL of whole blood was collected into EDTA tubes and then processed within 2 hours. Peripheral blood mononuclear cells were isolated by Ficoll-Paque centrifugation in SepMate-50 tubes. PBMCs were cryopreserved in aliquots of roughly 2 to 4.5 million cells in approximately 90% FBS with about 10% DMSO and kept in liquid nitrogen. The Qiagen AllPrep DNA/RNA Mini kit was used to extract genomic DNA. Two independent genomic DNA replicates were amplified for each sample, with about 0.5 ug used for blood and 1.5 ug for tumor or normal breast. TCRB sequencing of genomic DNA was carried out with the ImmunoSeq Intro kit according to the manufacturer's instructions. The multiplex PCR ran for 30 to 35 cycles using proprietary primers and spike-in control sequences for absolute quantification. Single-end 150-bp reads were used to sequence an 87-bp fragment spanning the CDR3 and the flanking V and J genes. Each lane of an Illumina MiSeq running version 3.0 chemistry carried seven multiplexed samples, with two replicates apiece. Under the source paper's analysis protocol: The vendor's proprietary pipeline handled the raw data processing, merging both replicates into a single result for each sample. Clonotypes were defined as productive rearrangements sharing the V-gene family, CDR3 amino acid sequence and J-gene segment. Clonality was calculated as 1 minus the normalized Shannon entropy (Pielou evenness) of TCRB abundances. To estimate T cell density, the total number of templates was divided by the number of input cells, which was inferred from the amount of DNA input. Recon was used with default parameters to estimate total repertoire diversity and clonality. A clonotype counted as tumor-enriched if its abundance in tumor exceeded 0.1% and was at least 32-fold higher than its abundance in normal breast. Held by TCRdb, this immuneACCESS table contains in-frame sequences only and omits some clones. Under half of the omission traces to an unresolved V gene where checked; the cause of the rest is unknown. V, J and clone size were drawn from that table, and D and trimming were deduced from the DNA. In this sample the table shows about 72,000 clones, around four fifths of which occur a single time. Under 3.5% of the sample goes to the ten largest clones.

The CDR3 measures 14 amino acids from cysteine to phenylalanine. The only DNA kept is the CDR3, 42 bases in frame from the first base. Taken from the germline V gene, the CDR1 and CDR2 loops are KGHSH and LQKENI. V loses 0 bases at its end and J loses 2 bases; junction bases beyond the gene matches: 0. Sequencing was done on a sample of blood. This clonotype was sampled from a person in their sixties with breast cancer. The V and J genes are TRBV18 and TRBJ2-7, with TRBD1 matching 8 junction bases. The DNA sequence is TGTGCCAGCTCACCACCGACAGGGGCCTACGAGCAGTACTTC. This encodes CASSPPTGAYEQYF.